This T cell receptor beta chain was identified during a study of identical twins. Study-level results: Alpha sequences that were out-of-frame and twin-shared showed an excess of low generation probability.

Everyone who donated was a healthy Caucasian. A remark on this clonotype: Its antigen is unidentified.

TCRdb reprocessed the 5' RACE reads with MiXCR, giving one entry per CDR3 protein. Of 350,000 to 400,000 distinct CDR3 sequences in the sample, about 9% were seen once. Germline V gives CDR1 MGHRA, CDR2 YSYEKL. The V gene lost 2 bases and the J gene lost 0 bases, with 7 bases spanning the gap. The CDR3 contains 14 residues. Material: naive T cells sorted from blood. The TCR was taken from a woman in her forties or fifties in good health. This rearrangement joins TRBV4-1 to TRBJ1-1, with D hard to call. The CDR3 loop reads CASSQTGMNTEAFF. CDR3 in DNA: TGCGCCAGCAGCCAAACGGGGATGAACACTGAAGCTTTCTTT.